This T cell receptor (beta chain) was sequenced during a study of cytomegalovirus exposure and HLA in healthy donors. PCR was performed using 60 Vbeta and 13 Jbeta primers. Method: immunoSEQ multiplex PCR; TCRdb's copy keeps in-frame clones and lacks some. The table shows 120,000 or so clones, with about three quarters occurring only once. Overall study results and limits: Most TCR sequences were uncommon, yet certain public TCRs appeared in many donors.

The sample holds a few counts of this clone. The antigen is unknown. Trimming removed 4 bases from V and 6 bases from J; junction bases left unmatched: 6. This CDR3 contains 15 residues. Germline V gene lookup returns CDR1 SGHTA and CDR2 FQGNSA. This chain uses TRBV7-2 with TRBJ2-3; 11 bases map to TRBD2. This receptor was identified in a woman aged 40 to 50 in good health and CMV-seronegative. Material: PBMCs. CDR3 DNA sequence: TGTGCCAGCAGCTACACTAGCGGGAGTTCTGATACGCAGTATTTT. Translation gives CASSYTSGSSDTQYF.